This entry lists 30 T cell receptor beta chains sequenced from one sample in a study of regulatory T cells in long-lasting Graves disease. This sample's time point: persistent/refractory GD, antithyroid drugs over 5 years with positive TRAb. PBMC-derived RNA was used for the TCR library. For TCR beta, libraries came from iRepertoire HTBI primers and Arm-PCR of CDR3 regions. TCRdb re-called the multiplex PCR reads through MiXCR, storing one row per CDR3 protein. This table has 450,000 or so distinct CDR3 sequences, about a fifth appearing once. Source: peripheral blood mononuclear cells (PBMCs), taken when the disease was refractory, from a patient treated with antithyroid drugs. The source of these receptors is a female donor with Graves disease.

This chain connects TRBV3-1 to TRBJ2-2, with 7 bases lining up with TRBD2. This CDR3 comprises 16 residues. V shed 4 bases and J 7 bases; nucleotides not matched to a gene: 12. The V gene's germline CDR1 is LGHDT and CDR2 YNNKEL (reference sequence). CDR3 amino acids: CASSRETSRRHGELFF. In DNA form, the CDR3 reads TGTGCCAGCAGCCGAGAGACTAGCAGGAGGCACGGGGAGCTGTTTTTT.

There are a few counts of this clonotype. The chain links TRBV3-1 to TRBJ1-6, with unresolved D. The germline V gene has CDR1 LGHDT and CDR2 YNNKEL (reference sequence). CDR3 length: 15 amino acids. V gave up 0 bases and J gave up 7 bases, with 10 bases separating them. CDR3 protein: CASSQERVFNSPLHF. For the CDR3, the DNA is TGTGCCAGCAGCCAAGAACGGGTATTCAATTCACCCCTCCACTTT.

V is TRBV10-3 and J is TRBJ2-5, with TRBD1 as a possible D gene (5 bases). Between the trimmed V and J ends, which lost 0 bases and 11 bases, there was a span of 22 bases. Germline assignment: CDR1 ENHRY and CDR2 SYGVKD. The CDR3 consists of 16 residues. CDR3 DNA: TGTGCCATCAGTGAGTCTTTGGACATCTCCTACAATGAGCAGTACTTC. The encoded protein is CAISESLDISYNEQYF.

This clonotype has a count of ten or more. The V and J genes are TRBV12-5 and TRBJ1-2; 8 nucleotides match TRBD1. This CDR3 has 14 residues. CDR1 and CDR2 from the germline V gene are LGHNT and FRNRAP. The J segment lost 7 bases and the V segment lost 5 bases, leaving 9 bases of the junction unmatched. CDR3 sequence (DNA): TGTGCTAGTGGTCTAGGACAGGGATTGCTTGGCTACACCTTC. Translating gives CASGLGQGLLGYTF. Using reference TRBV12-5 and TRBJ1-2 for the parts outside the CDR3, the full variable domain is DARVTQTPRHKVTEMGQEVTMRCQPILGHNTVFWYRQTMMQGLELLAYFRNRAPLDDSGMPKDRFSAEMPDATLATLKIQPSEPRDSAVYFCASGLGQGLLGYTFGSGTRLTVV.

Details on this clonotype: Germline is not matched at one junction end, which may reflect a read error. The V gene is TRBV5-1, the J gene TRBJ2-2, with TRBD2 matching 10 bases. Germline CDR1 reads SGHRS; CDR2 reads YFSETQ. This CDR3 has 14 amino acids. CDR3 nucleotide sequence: TGCACCAGCAAAACTAGCGGGAAGACCGGGGAGCTGTTTTTT. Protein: CTSKTSGKTGELFF.

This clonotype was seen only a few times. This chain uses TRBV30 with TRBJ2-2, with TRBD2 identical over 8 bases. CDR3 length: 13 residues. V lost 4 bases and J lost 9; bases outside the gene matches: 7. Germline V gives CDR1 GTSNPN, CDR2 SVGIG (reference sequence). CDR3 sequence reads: CAWTELAARELFF. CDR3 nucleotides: TGTGCCTGGACAGAACTAGCGGCCCGGGAGCTGTTTTTT.

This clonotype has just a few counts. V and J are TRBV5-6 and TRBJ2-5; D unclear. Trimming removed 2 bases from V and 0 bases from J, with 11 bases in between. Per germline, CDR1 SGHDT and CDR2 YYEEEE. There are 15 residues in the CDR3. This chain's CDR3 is CASSFRAVYQETQYF. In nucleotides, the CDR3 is TGTGCCAGCAGCTTTAGGGCCGTGTACCAAGAGACCCAGTACTTC.

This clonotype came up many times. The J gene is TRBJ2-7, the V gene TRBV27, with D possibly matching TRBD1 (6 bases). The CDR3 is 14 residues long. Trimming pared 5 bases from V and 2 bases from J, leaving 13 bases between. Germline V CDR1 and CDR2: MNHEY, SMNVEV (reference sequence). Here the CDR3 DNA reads TGTGCCAGCAGTCTCGGACAGCCTGCCTACGAGCAGTACTTC. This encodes CASSLGQPAYEQYF.

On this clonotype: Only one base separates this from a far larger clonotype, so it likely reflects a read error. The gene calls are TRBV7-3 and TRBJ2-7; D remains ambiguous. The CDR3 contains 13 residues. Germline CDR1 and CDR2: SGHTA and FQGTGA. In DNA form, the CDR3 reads TGTGCCGGCAGCTCGGGCAGAATCTACGAGCAGTACTTC. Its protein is CAGSSGRIYEQYF. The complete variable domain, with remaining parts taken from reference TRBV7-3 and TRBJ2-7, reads GAGVSQTPSNKVTEKGKYVELRCDPISGHTALYWYRQSLGQGPEFLIYFQGTGAADDSGLPNDRFFAVRPEGSVSTLKIQRTERGDSAVYLCAGSSGRIYEQYFGPGTRLTVT.

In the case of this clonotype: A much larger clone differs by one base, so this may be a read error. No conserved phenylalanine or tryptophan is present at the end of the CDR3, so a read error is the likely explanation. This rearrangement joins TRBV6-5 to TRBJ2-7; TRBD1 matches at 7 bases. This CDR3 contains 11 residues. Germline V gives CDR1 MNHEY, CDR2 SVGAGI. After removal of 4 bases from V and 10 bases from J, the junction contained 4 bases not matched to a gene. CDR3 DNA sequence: TGTGCCAGCAGTTCCGACAGGGCTCAGTACCTC. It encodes CASSSDRAQYL.

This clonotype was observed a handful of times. The CDR3: CASSVGPAGGQETQYF. The CDR3 nucleotides read TGTGCCAGCAGCGTAGGTCCAGCGGGCGGCCAAGAGACCCAGTACTTC. The V gene is TRBV9, the J gene TRBJ2-5, with D maybe TRBD2 (6 bases). CDR3 length equals 16 residues. Germline values: CDR1 SGDLS, CDR2 YYNGEE. V was cut by 0 bases and J by 1 base, with 13 bases left in between.

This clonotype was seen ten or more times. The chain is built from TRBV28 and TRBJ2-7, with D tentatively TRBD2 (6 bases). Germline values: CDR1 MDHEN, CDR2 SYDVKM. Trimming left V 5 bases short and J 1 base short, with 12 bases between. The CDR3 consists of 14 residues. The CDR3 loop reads CASSGDSLSYEQYF. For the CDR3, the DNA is TGTGCCAGCAGTGGGGACTCCCTATCCTACGAGCAGTACTTC. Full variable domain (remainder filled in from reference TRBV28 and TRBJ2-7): DVKVTQSSRYLVKRTGEKVFLECVQDMDHENMFWYRQDPGLGLRLIYFSYDVKMKEKGDIPEGYSVSREKKERFSLILESASTNQTSMYLCASSGDSLSYEQYFGPGTRLTVT.

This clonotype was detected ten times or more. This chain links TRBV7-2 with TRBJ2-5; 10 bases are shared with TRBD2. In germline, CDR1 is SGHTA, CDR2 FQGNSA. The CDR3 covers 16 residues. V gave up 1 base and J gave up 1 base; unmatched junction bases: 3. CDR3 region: CASSLVGTSVQETQYF. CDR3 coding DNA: TGTGCCAGCAGCTTAGTTGGGACTAGCGTCCAAGAGACCCAGTACTTC.

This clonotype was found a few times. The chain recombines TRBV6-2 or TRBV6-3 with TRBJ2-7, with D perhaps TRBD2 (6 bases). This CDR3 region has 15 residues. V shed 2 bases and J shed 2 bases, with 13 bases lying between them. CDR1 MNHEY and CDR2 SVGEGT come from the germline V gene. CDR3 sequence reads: CASSYLGTSAYEQYF. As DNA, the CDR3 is TGTGCCAGCAGTTACCTCGGGACTTCTGCCTACGAGCAGTACTTC.

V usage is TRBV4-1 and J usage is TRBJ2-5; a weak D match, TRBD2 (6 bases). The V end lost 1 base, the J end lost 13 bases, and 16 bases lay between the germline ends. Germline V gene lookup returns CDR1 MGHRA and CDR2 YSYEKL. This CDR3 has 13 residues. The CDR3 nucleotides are TGCGCCAGCAGCCAAGGTCACCCCGGGACTGGGTACTTC. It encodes CASSQGHPGTGYF.

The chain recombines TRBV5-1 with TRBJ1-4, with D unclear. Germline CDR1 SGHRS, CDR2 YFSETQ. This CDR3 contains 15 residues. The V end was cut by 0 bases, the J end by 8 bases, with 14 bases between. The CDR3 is CASSLGRGRAEKLFF. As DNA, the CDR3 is TGCGCCAGCAGCTTGGGACGGGGAAGAGCAGAAAAACTGTTTTTT.

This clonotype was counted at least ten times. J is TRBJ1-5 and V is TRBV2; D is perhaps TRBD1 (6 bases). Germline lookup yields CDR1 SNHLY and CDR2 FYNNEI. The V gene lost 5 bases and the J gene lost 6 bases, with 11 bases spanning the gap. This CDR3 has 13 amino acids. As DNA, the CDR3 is TGTGCCAGCAGTCAGGGGAAGTTTCAGCCCCAGCATTTT. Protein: CASSQGKFQPQHF. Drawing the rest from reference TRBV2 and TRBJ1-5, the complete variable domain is EPEVTQTPSHQVTQMGQEVILRCVPISNHLYFYWYRQILGQKVEFLVSFYNNEISEKSEIFDDQFSVERPDGSNFTLKIRSTKLEDSAMYFCASSQGKFQPQHFGDGTRLSIL.

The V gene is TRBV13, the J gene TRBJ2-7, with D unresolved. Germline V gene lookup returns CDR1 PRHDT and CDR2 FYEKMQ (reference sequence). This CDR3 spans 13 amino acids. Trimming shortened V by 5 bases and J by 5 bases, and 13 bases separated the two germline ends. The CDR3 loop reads CASSPSLWDEQYF. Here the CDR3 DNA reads TGTGCCAGCAGCCCGTCCCTTTGGGACGAGCAGTACTTC. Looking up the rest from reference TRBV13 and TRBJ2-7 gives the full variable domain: AAGVIQSPRHLIKEKRETATLKCYPIPRHDTVYWYQQGPGQDPQFLISFYEKMQSDKGSIPDRFSAQQFSDYHSELNMSSLELGDSALYFCASSPSLWDEQYFGPGTRLTVT.

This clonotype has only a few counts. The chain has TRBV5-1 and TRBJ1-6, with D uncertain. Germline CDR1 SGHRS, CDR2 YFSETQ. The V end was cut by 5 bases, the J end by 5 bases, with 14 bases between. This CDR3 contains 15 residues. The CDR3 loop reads CASRSVSGNNSPLHF. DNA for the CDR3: TGCGCCAGCAGGTCGGTTTCGGGGAATAATTCACCCCTCCACTTT.

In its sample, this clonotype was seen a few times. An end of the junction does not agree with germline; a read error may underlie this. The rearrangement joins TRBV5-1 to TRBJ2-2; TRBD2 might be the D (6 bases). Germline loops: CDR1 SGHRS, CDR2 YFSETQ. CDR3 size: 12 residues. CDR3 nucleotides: TGCGCCAGCAGCTTGAACCGCGGGGAGCCGTTTTTT. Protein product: CASSLNRGEPFF.

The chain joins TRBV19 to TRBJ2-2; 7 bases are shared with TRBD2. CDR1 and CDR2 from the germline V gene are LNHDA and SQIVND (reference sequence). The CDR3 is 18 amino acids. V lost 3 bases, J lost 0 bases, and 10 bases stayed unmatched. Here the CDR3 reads CASSIGFSRESNTGELFF. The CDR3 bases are TGTGCCAGTAGTATCGGTTTCTCGCGGGAGTCGAACACCGGGGAGCTGTTTTTT.

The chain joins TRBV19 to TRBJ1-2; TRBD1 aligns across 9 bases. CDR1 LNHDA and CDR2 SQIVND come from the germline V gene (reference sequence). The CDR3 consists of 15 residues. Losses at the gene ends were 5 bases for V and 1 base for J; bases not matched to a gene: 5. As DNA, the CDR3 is TGTGCCAGTAGTGTCGGGACAGGGAATAACTATGGCTACACCTTC. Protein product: CASSVGTGNNYGYTF.

The chain's CDR3 is CASSKRGEGNQPQHF. DNA of the CDR3: TGTGCCAGCAGTAAACGCGGGGAGGGCAATCAGCCCCAGCATTTT. The chain links TRBV6-1 to TRBJ1-5; D gene uncertain. This CDR3 contains 15 residues. The germline V and J ends were trimmed by 5 bases and 2 bases, with 13 bases remaining between them. Germline CDR1 MNHNS, CDR2 SASEGT.

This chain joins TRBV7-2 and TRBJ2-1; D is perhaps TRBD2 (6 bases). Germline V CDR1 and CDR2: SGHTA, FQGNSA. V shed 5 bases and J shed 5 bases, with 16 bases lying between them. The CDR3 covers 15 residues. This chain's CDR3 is CASSLTAWRDNEQFF. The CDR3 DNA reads TGTGCCAGCAGCCTGACAGCCTGGAGGGACAATGAGCAGTTCTTC.

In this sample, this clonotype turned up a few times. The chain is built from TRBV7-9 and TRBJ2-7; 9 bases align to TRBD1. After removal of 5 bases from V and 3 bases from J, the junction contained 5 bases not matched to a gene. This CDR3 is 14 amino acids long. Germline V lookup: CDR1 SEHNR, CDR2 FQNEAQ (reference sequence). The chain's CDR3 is CASSPWDRVYEQYF. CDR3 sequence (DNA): TGTGCCAGCAGCCCCTGGGACAGGGTCTACGAGCAGTACTTC.

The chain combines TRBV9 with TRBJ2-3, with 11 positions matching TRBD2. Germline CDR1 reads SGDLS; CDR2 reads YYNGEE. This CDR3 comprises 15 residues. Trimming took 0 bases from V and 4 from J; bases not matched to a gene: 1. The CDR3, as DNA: TGTGCCAGCAGCGTAGAACTAGCGGGAGCAGATACGCAGTATTTT. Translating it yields CASSVELAGADTQYF.

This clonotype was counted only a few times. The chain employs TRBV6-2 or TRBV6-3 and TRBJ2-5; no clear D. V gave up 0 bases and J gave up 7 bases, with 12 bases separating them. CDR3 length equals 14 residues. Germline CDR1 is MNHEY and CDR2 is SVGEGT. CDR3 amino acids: CASSYSWTGGTQYF. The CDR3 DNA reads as TGTGCCAGCAGTTACTCTTGGACGGGCGGGACCCAGTACTTC.

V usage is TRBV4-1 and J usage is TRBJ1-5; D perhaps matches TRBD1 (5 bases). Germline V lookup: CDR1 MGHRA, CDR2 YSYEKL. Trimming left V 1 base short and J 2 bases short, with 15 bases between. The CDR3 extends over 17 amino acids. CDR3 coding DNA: TGCGCCAGCAGCCAAGGGCCAAATTGGGACGGCAATCAGCCCCAGCATTTT. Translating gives CASSQGPNWDGNQPQHF.

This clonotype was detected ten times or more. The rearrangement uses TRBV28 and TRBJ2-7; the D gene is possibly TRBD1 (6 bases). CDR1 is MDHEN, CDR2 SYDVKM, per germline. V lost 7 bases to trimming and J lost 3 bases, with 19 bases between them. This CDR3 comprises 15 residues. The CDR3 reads CASIPGTRFSYEQYF. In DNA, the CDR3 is TGTGCCAGCATTCCCGGGACAAGGTTTAGCTACGAGCAGTACTTC.

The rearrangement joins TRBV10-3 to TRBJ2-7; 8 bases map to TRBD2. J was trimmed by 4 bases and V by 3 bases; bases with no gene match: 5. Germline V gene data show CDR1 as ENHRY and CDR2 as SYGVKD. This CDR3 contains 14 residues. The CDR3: CAISDPAGAYEQYF. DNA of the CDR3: TGTGCCATCAGTGATCCAGCGGGAGCGTACGAGCAGTACTTC.